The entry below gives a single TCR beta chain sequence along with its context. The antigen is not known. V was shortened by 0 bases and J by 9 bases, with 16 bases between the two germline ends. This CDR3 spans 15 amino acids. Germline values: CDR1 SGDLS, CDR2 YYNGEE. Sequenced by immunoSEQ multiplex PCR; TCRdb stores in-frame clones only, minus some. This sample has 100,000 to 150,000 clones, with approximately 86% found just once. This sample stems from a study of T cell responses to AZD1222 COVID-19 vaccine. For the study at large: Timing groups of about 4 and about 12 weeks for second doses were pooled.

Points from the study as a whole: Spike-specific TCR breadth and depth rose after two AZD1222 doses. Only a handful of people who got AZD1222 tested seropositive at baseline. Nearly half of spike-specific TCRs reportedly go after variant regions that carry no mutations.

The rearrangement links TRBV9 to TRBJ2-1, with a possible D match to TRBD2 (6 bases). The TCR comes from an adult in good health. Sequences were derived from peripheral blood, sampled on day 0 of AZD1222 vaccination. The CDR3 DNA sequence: TGTGCCAGCAGCGTAGGGGGGGTCCTCTACGGTGAGCAGTTCTTC. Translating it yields CASSVGGVLYGEQFF.